A selection of T cell receptor beta chains follows, all from one sample in a study of early T cells in non-severe SARS-CoV-2 infection. TCRdb used MiXCR to reprocess the 5' RACE reads, holding one entry per CDR3 protein. This sample has roughly 100,000 distinct CDR3 sequences; approximately 12% occur once, and the top ten carry 4% to 4.5%. Sequences were derived from whole blood, sampled at baseline. The receptors were sampled from an adult who was a healthcare worker with PCR-confirmed SARS-CoV-2 infection or an uninfected control (not recorded which). Both conserved end residues are part of each CDR3. D genes are given only for firm matches. Expanded clones are given a class, and other clones once, few, many or no size at all.

len,v_gene,abundance,j_gene,d_gene,CDR3aa,CDR3nt
16,TRBV30,few,TRBJ1-2,.,CAWSNRRAGTNYGYTF,TGTGCCTGGAGTAACCGACGGGCTGGAACTAACTATGGCTACACCTTC
12,TRBV28,.,TRBJ2-1,.,CASSLMGAEQFF,TGTGCCAGCAGTTTAATGGGGGCCGAGCAGTTCTTC
14,TRBV10-3,.,TRBJ2-3,TRBD2,CAIRTSGSTDTQYF,TGTGCCATCAGAACTAGCGGGAGTACAGATACGCAGTATTTT
16,TRBV13,many,TRBJ1-1,TRBD1,CASSPGQGLRNTEAFF,TGTGCCAGCAGCCCCGGACAGGGGCTAAGGAACACTGAAGCTTTCTTT
22,TRBV14,many,TRBJ2-5,TRBD2,CASSQESVAVPRASGFQETQYF,TGTGCCAGCAGCCAAGAAAGCGTCGCAGTCCCCCGGGCTAGCGGGTTCCAAGAGACCCAGTACTTC
18,TRBV6-2/TRBV6-3,.,TRBJ2-2,TRBD2,CASTLTSGEPKNTGELFF,TGTGCCAGCACCCTGACTAGCGGGGAGCCTAAGAACACCGGGGAGCTGTTTTTT
15,TRBV6-1,.,TRBJ1-6,.,CASSEVGATNSPLHF,TGTGCCAGCAGTGAAGTAGGGGCTACTAATTCACCCCTCCACTTT
12,TRBV10-3,few,TRBJ2-3,.,CAISENTDTQYF,TGTGCCATCAGTGAAAATACAGATACGCAGTATTTT
13,TRBV27,few,TRBJ1-1,TRBD1,CASSDRAGTEAFF,TGTGCCAGCAGTGACAGGGCTGGGACTGAAGCTTTCTTT
11,TRBV27,.,TRBJ1-1,.,CATLRGTEAFF,TGTGCCACCCTAAGAGGCACTGAAGCTTTCTTT
15,TRBV6-5,few,TRBJ1-1,.,CASSVPGHQNTEAFF,TGTGCCAGCAGTGTACCGGGACACCAGAACACTGAAGCTTTCTTT
12,TRBV24-1,many,TRBJ2-5,.,CATKGVQETQYF,TGTGCCACCAAGGGGGTACAAGAGACCCAGTACTTC
13,TRBV11-2,.,TRBJ1-1,.,CASSVIGGTEAFF,TGTGCCAGCAGCGTAATTGGGGGCACTGAAGCTTTCTTT
16,TRBV25-1,.,TRBJ2-7,TRBD2,CASRGGGLAGLYEQYF,TGTGCCAGCAGGGGGGGAGGACTAGCGGGACTCTACGAGCAGTACTTC
16,TRBV28,few,TRBJ2-5,TRBD2,CASSPVPGLAEETQYF,TGTGCCAGCAGCCCAGTCCCGGGACTAGCGGAAGAGACCCAGTACTTC
15,TRBV6-5,.,TRBJ2-6,.,CATWYLGSGANVLTF,TGTGCCACCTGGTATCTTGGGAGCGGGGCCAACGTCCTGACTTTC
16,TRBV23-1,.,TRBJ2-1,TRBD1,CASSPRTGPTYNEQFF,TGCGCCAGCAGTCCCAGGACAGGGCCGACCTACAATGAGCAGTTCTTC
15,TRBV7-6,.,TRBJ1-4,TRBD1,CASTPGGGEGEKLFF,TGTGCCAGCACCCCGGGAGGGGGCGAAGGAGAAAAACTGTTTTTT
18,TRBV7-9,many,TRBJ2-3,TRBD2,CASSLATSGGFFTDTQYF,TGTGCCAGCAGCTTGGCGACTAGCGGGGGATTTTTCACAGATACGCAGTATTTT
13,TRBV2,.,TRBJ2-5,.,CASSGSPQETQYF,TGTGCCAGCAGTGGGTCACCCCAAGAGACCCAGTACTTC
14,TRBV7-9,few,TRBJ1-2,TRBD1,CASSRTGGDYGYTF,TGTGCCAGCAGCCGGACAGGGGGCGACTATGGCTACACCTTC
13,TRBV7-8,few,TRBJ2-5,TRBD1,CASSIGQAGDQYF,TGTGCCAGCAGCATCGGACAGGCCGGGGACCAGTACTTC
14,TRBV28,many,TRBJ1-1,.,CASSLWGVGTEAFF,TGTGCCAGCAGTTTATGGGGAGTAGGTACTGAAGCTTTCTTT
16,TRBV7-8,.,TRBJ2-3,TRBD2,CASSSNQGLATDTQYF,TGTGCCAGCAGCTCCAACCAAGGACTAGCAACAGATACGCAGTATTTT
14,TRBV21-1,.,TRBJ2-3,.,CASLEREPTDTQYF,TGTGCCAGCCTGGAGCGGGAGCCGACAGATACGCAGTATTTT
15,TRBV28,.,TRBJ1-6,.,CASREGYSYNSPLHF,TGTGCCAGCAGAGAGGGGTACTCCTATAATTCACCCCTCCACTTT
15,TRBV7-9,many,TRBJ2-3,.,CASSLAPQGADTQYF,TGTGCCAGCAGCTTAGCACCCCAGGGCGCAGATACGCAGTATTTT
17,TRBV5-1,few,TRBJ1-1,TRBD1,CASSSTGGDGPMAEAFF,TGCGCCAGCAGCTCAACAGGGGGCGACGGCCCGATGGCTGAAGCTTTCTTT
14,TRBV19,.,TRBJ1-1,.,CASTLVFGNTEAFF,TGTGCCAGTACCCTCGTGTTCGGGAACACTGAAGCTTTCTTT
16,TRBV6-5,many,TRBJ2-7,TRBD1,CASSYLPGQVTYEQYF,TGTGCCAGCAGTTACTTGCCGGGACAGGTGACCTACGAGCAGTACTTC
14,TRBV7-2,.,TRBJ1-4,TRBD1,CASSSRTGPGELFF,TGTGCCAGCAGCTCACGGACAGGTCCGGGGGAACTGTTTTTT